One sample yielded the 2 T cell receptor beta chains listed below, sequenced in a study of Graves' ophthalmopathy and Graves' hyperthyroidism. Using RNA transcripts, the TCR beta CDR3 regions were amplified. Second-round multiplex PCR followed a first-round RT-PCR using HTBI primers. TCRdb independently ran MiXCR on the multiplex PCR reads; one entry per CDR3 protein. There are 45,000 to 60,000 distinct CDR3 sequences in the sample; more than 40% occur only once, and roughly 5% lies in the top ten. Input material: peripheral blood. These receptors were collected from an adult woman with Graves' ophthalmopathy.

This clonotype was observed many times. This chain uses TRBV20-1 with TRBJ2-3; weak D call: TRBD2 (6 bases). The V end lost 1 base, the J end lost 2 bases, and 10 bases lay between the germline ends. CDR1 and CDR2 (germline): DFQATT, SNEGSKA (reference sequence). The CDR3 has 14 residues. The chain's CDR3 is CSARGAGPTDTQYF. Written as DNA, the CDR3 is TGCAGTGCTAGAGGGGCGGGACCCACAGATACGCAGTATTTT.

This clonotype was found many times. The chain combines TRBV7-8 with TRBJ2-4; D is unresolved. The CDR3 is made up of 16 amino acids. From germline, CDR1 is SGHVS and CDR2 FQNEAQ. Trimming stripped 1 base from V and 4 bases from J, with 14 bases between. For the CDR3, the DNA is TGTGCCAGCAGCTTAGAATCCCTCCAGGAAAAAAACATTCAGTACTTC. Amino acid sequence: CASSLESLQEKNIQYF.